This T cell receptor beta chain derives from a study of cytomegalovirus exposure and HLA in healthy donors. Study conclusions and caveats: Earlier analysis looked at TCR beta V segments, and most were productive about 90% or about 30% of the time. As a later analysis revealed, the rate of TCR association differed by HLA locus, with DRB1 most and HLA-C fewest.

Comment on this clone: Its target is not known.

Donors likely had unrecorded immune exposures despite being nominally healthy when sampled. Germline V gene data show CDR1 as SGHNT and CDR2 as YENEEA. The length of the CDR3 is 14 residues. The V and J ends lost 1 base and 5 bases respectively, with 11 bases between them. Amplification used 60 Vbeta primers and 13 Jbeta primers. Produced via immunoSEQ multiplex PCR; TCRdb's table is partial and in-frame only. The sample has under 150,000 clones; 70% to 85% are singletons. This rearrangement joins TRBV11-3 to TRBJ1-1; D gene unclear. The sequence derives from a woman between 18 and 29 years old in good health and CMV-seronegative. Sequenced: PBMCs. In nucleotides, the CDR3 is TGTGCCAGCAGCTTAGTGTCCAGGCAAACTGAAGCTTTCTTT. Translating gives CASSLVSRQTEAFF.